A single sample gave rise to the 29 T cell receptor beta chains below, sequenced in a study of early stage breast cancer tumors. Repertoires were generated with immunoSEQ multiplex PCR, while TCRdb's copy carries only in-frame clones and drops some. The table lists about 36,000 clones, 65% to 75% of them singletons, with over 6% in the top ten. Sequenced material: blood. These receptors were collected from a person between 55 and 69 years old with breast cancer.

This chain uses TRBV19 with TRBJ2-1; D gene uncertain. Germline V gene sequence: CDR1 LNHDA, CDR2 SQIVND (reference sequence). The CDR3 has 11 residues. V shed 3 bases and J shed 8 bases, with 5 bases lying between them. The CDR3 is CASSMGYEQFF. DNA for the CDR3: TGTGCCAGTAGTATGGGGTATGAGCAGTTCTTC.

This clone turned up a few times. V is TRBV19 and J is TRBJ2-7; 9 nucleotides agree with TRBD2. Looked up from germline, CDR1 is LNHDA and CDR2 is SQIVND (reference sequence). The CDR3 length is 15 residues. V lost 5 bases to trimming and J lost 4 bases; unmatched junction nucleotides: 9. CDR3: CASSLAGSGGYEQYF. In DNA, the CDR3 is TGTGCCAGTAGTCTTGCGGGTAGCGGGGGATACGAGCAGTACTTC. The full variable domain, its missing parts supplied by reference TRBV19 and TRBJ2-7, is DGGITQSPKYLFRKEGQNVTLSCEQNLNHDAMYWYRQDPGQGLRLIYYSQIVNDFQKGDIAEGYSVSREKKESFPLTVTSAQKNPTAFYLCASSLAGSGGYEQYFGPGTRLTVT.

The genes are TRBV10-1 and TRBJ2-1; TRBD2 aligns across 9 bases. The V and J ends lost 8 bases and 4 bases, in that order; junction bases with no gene match: 12. The CDR3 spans 16 residues. CDR1 and CDR2 (germline): WNHNN, SYGVQD (reference sequence). CDR3 protein: CASGTGTSPEYNEQFF. The CDR3 nucleotides are TGCGCCAGCGGAACCGGGACTAGCCCTGAGTACAATGAGCAGTTCTTC.

The rearrangement uses TRBV7-9 and TRBJ1-4; D is undetermined. The CDR3 runs to 15 residues. V dropped 2 bases and J dropped 5 bases, with 12 bases sitting between them. Germline CDR1 SEHNR, CDR2 FQNEAQ (reference sequence). CDR3 residues: CASSLIGSYNEKLFF. The CDR3 nucleotides read TGTGCCAGCAGCTTAATAGGGAGCTACAATGAAAAACTGTTTTTT. The full variable domain, completed using reference TRBV7-9 and TRBJ1-4, is DTGVSQNPRHKITKRGQNVTFRCDPISEHNRLYWYRQTLGQGPEFLTYFQNEAQLEKSRLLSDRFSAERPKGSFSTLEIQRTEQGDSAMYLCASSLIGSYNEKLFFGSGTQLSVL.

Only a few counts were recorded for this clone. V usage is TRBV2 and J usage is TRBJ1-6; 8 bases fit TRBD1. This CDR3 is built from 15 residues. V gave up 8 bases and J gave up 7 bases; unmatched junction bases: 10. The germline V gene has CDR1 SNHLY and CDR2 FYNNEI. CDR3 loop: CASVRQGARNSPLHF. The CDR3 DNA reads as TGTGCCAGCGTCCGCCAGGGGGCCCGGAATTCACCCCTCCACTTT.

V usage is TRBV6-5 and J usage is TRBJ1-2, with D unresolved. In germline, CDR1 is MNHEY, CDR2 SVGAGI. V was pared by 2 bases and J by 2 bases, with 9 bases between. The CDR3 is 14 amino acids. CDR3 in amino acids: CASSYDQSNYGYTF. The CDR3 nucleotides read TGTGCCAGCAGTTACGACCAATCCAACTATGGCTACACCTTC.

The chain couples TRBV18 to TRBJ1-1, with 11 positions matching TRBD1. Trimming took 3 bases from V and 4 from J; bases not matched to a gene: 13. Looked up from germline, CDR1 is KGHSH and CDR2 is LQKENI. The CDR3 length is 18 residues. The CDR3 loop is CASSPNMALGQGATEAFF. The CDR3 DNA sequence: TGTGCCAGCTCACCCAATATGGCACTCGGACAGGGGGCCACTGAAGCTTTCTTT.

The V call is TRBV6-1, the J call TRBJ1-2; the D gene is possibly TRBD1 (5 bases). There are 16 residues in the CDR3. The ends were cut back, 3 bases at V and 6 bases at J, with 20 bases in the middle. Germline values: CDR1 MNHNS, CDR2 SASEGT. CDR3: CASSDQGGYQRNGYTF. DNA of the CDR3: TGTGCCAGCAGTGACCAGGGAGGGTACCAACGCAATGGCTACACCTTC.

This clone was counted a few times. V gene TRBV7-9 combines with J gene TRBJ2-2; possibly TRBD1 for D (6 bases). V lost 4 bases to trimming and J lost 0 bases, with 15 bases between them. This CDR3 contains 17 residues. The germline gives CDR1 SEHNR, CDR2 FQNEAQ (reference sequence). The CDR3 region is CASSSPQGLANTGELFF. The CDR3 DNA is TGTGCCAGCAGCTCGCCTCAGGGGCTAGCGAACACCGGGGAGCTGTTTTTT.

The V gene is TRBV29-1, the J gene TRBJ2-2; D is perhaps TRBD2 (6 bases). This CDR3 contains 14 residues. Trimming removed 6 bases at V and 2 bases at J, with 13 bases between. Germline V gene lookup returns CDR1 SQVTM and CDR2 ANQGSEA. In DNA form, the CDR3 reads TGCAGCGTCAAATTAGCGGCAAACACCGGGGAGCTGTTTTTT. Residues: CSVKLAANTGELFF.

J is TRBJ2-3 and V is TRBV5-5; D remains unclear. V shed 2 bases and J shed 4 bases, with 17 bases lying between them. Per germline, CDR1 SGHKS and CDR2 YYEKEE (reference sequence). This CDR3 is 16 amino acids long. This chain's CDR3 is CASSLPGPRTADTQYF. CDR3 nucleotide sequence: TGTGCCAGCAGCTTACCGGGCCCCAGGACGGCAGATACGCAGTATTTT.

Written as DNA, the CDR3 is TGTGCCAGCAGCCACCGGGGGTTGGATACGCAGTATTTT. Amino acids: CASSHRGLDTQYF. V and J are TRBV13 and TRBJ2-3, with D maybe TRBD2 (6 bases). The V end lost 5 bases, the J end lost 6 bases, and 12 bases lay between the germline ends. Germline V gene lookup returns CDR1 PRHDT and CDR2 FYEKMQ (reference sequence). The length of the CDR3 is 13 residues.

This sequence joins TRBV19 and TRBJ2-3; no firm D call. V lost 2 bases to trimming and J lost 2 bases, with 11 bases between them. Germline CDR1 LNHDA, CDR2 SQIVND (reference sequence). The CDR3 contains 15 residues. The CDR3 region has the DNA TGTGCCAGTAGTATAATCGGGCGGATCACAGATACGCAGTATTTT. Translation: CASSIIGRITDTQYF. Complete variable domain (other parts from reference TRBV19 and TRBJ2-3): DGGITQSPKYLFRKEGQNVTLSCEQNLNHDAMYWYRQDPGQGLRLIYYSQIVNDFQKGDIAEGYSVSREKKESFPLTVTSAQKNPTAFYLCASSIIGRITDTQYFGPGTRLTVL.

This clone has a handful of counts. V and J are TRBV15 and TRBJ1-2; the D is unclear. Trimming stripped 2 bases from V and 1 base from J, with 20 bases between. CDR3 length equals 18 residues. Germline values: CDR1 LNHNV, CDR2 YYDKDF (reference sequence). The CDR3 region is CATSRSSGPSSLNYGYTF. The DNA for the CDR3 is TGTGCCACCAGCAGATCGTCAGGCCCTAGTTCCCTTAACTATGGCTACACCTTC.

The chain has TRBV21-1 and TRBJ1-4; the table names TRBD1, a call not compared with the DNA. TRBV21-1 is annotated as a pseudogene. The CDR3 sequence is 14 residues long. CDR3 nucleotide sequence: TGTGCCAGCAGCACAGGGGAAACTAATGAAAAACTGTTTTTT. As protein: CASSTGETNEKLFF.

This clone came up a few times. The chain employs TRBV28 and TRBJ1-2; possible D gene TRBD1, 5 bases. Per the germline V gene, CDR1 is MDHEN and CDR2 is SYDVKM. CDR3 length: 15 amino acids. Trimming removed 5 bases at V and 0 bases at J, with 13 bases between. This CDR3 reads CASSQRGGPNYGYTF. The CDR3 nucleotides read TGTGCCAGCAGTCAACGGGGGGGACCTAACTATGGCTACACCTTC.

V is TRBV27 and J is TRBJ1-1, with a tentative D call TRBD1 (6 bases). The ends were cut back, 3 bases at V and 1 base at J, with 15 bases in the middle. Germline lookup yields CDR1 MNHEY and CDR2 SMNVEV (reference sequence). The CDR3 totals 16 residues. In DNA form, the CDR3 reads TGTGCCAGCAGTTTGAGAGGGGGAATCGCGAACACTGAAGCTTTCTTT. Translated: CASSLRGGIANTEAFF.

The chain is built from TRBV19 and TRBJ1-5; 7 nucleotides agree with TRBD1. V lost 1 base and J lost 0; bases outside the gene matches: 3. Per germline, CDR1 LNHDA and CDR2 SQIVND (reference sequence). This CDR3 is built from 16 residues. The CDR3 region is CASSIVPGGSNQPQHF. The CDR3 DNA is TGTGCCAGTAGTATAGTGCCAGGGGGTAGCAATCAGCCCCAGCATTTT.

The CDR3 sequence: CASINYRAEETQYF. CDR3 DNA sequence: TGTGCCAGCATCAACTACAGGGCAGAGGAGACCCAGTACTTC. The chain recombines TRBV7-9 with TRBJ2-5, with D possibly matching TRBD1 (6 bases). Trimming removed 7 bases at V and 5 bases at J, with 17 bases between. The CDR3 contains 14 residues. CDR1 and CDR2 from the germline V gene are SEHNR and FQNEAQ (reference sequence).

The rearrangement uses TRBV6-1 and TRBJ1-2; 10 bases agree with TRBD1. J was trimmed by 3 bases and V by 7 bases; bases with no gene match: 5. CDR3 size: 14 residues. Germline assignment: CDR1 MNHNS and CDR2 SASEGT. The CDR3 bases are TGTGCCAGCACCCGGACAGGGGGGGACTATGGCTACACCTTC. It specifies CASTRTGGDYGYTF.

The chain is built from TRBV6-1 and TRBJ2-1; D unresolved. Trimming shortened V by 4 bases and J by 5 bases, and 9 bases separated the two germline ends. Germline V gene lookup returns CDR1 MNHNS and CDR2 SASEGT. CDR3 length: 13 amino acids. In DNA, the CDR3 is TGTGCCAGCAGTGGGGCCCGCCACAATGAGCAGTTCTTC. As protein: CASSGARHNEQFF.

This chain links TRBV28 with TRBJ2-1; 13 bases line up with TRBD2. Germline lookup yields CDR1 MDHEN and CDR2 SYDVKM. V was clipped by 4 bases and J by 3 bases; unmatched bases: 3. This CDR3 region has 16 residues. The chain's CDR3 is CASSSWTSGSYNEQFF. The CDR3 DNA reads TGTGCCAGCAGTTCGTGGACTAGCGGGAGCTACAATGAGCAGTTCTTC.

This chain joins TRBV9 and TRBJ1-3; the D gene is possibly TRBD1 (6 bases). V gave up 0 bases and J gave up 5 bases, with 12 bases separating them. The CDR3 extends over 15 amino acids. CDR1 and CDR2 from the germline V gene are SGDLS and YYNGEE. DNA of the CDR3: TGTGCCAGCAGCGTAGGAGGGCAGGGGAGAAACACCATATATTTT. It translates to CASSVGGQGRNTIYF.

The CDR3 DNA follows: TGCGCCAGCAGCCGTGTTTTCGGGAACACAGATACGCAGTATTTT. Its translation is CASSRVFGNTDTQYF. This chain connects TRBV4-1 to TRBJ2-3, with TRBD2 as a possible D gene (5 bases). The CDR3 runs 15 residues. V gave up 4 bases and J gave up 2 bases, with 13 bases separating them. Germline V lookup: CDR1 MGHRA, CDR2 YSYEKL.

V usage is TRBV14 and J usage is TRBJ2-1; perhaps TRBD2 as D (5 bases). Germline CDR1 SGHDN, CDR2 FVKESK. Trimming stripped 1 base from V and 2 bases from J, with 12 bases between. CDR3 length: 16 residues. DNA of the CDR3: TGTGCCAGCAGCCAAGGCCTCGGGATCGCCTACAATGAGCAGTTCTTC. This translates into CASSQGLGIAYNEQFF.

The gene calls are TRBV7-6 and TRBJ1-4; D is undetermined. The CDR3 is 14 amino acids. Germline V gene lookup returns CDR1 SGHVS and CDR2 FNYEAQ. The V end lost 1 base, the J end lost 6 bases, and 9 bases lay between the germline ends. The CDR3: CASSLEGGDEKLFF. The CDR3 DNA reads TGTGCCAGCAGCTTAGAGGGCGGAGATGAAAAACTGTTTTTT.

This clone occurred a few times. CDR3 amino acids: CASSRTVGTEAFF. The CDR3 region has the DNA TGTGCCAGTAGTAGGACAGTAGGGACTGAAGCTTTCTTT. This chain connects TRBV19 to TRBJ1-1; D perhaps matches TRBD1 (6 bases). V was shortened by 4 bases and J by 5 bases, with 11 bases between the two germline ends. Germline V lookup: CDR1 LNHDA, CDR2 SQIVND (reference sequence). CDR3 size: 13 residues.

The gene calls are TRBV5-1 and TRBJ2-7; 12 nucleotides agree with TRBD2. This CDR3 has 17 amino acids. V was clipped by 0 bases and J by 4 bases; unmatched bases: 8. Germline loops: CDR1 SGHRS, CDR2 YFSETQ. Here the CDR3 reads CASSLVLAGGRRYEQYF. The CDR3 nucleotides read TGCGCCAGCAGCTTGGTACTAGCGGGAGGCCGAAGGTACGAGCAGTACTTC.

V gene TRBV7-9 combines with J gene TRBJ1-2; 8 nucleotides agree with TRBD1. The CDR3 totals 13 residues. V lost 8 bases to trimming and J lost 8 bases; unmatched junction nucleotides: 10. Germline CDR1 reads SEHNR; CDR2 reads FQNEAQ (reference sequence). CDR3 nucleotides: TGTGCCAGCGAATATCAGGGGGCCAGAGGCTACACCTTC. Translating gives CASEYQGARGYTF.